The clone carrying this TCR beta chain was counted between two and nine times. Its matching antigen is unknown. These data come from a study of T-cell memory formation after mild COVID-19. The CDR3 is 14 amino acids. V trimming: 0 bases; J trimming: 3 bases; junction bases outside the gene matches: 2. Study-wide results and limits: Clonal second-wave expansions that peaked on day 37 had unconfirmed SARS-CoV-2 specificity.

MiXCR was run by TCRdb on the 5' RACE reads, yielding one entry per CDR3 protein. The profile shows a few hundred thousand distinct CDR3 sequences, 28% of them singletons. This clonotype was sampled from an adult woman who had mild COVID-19 (a few samples of this study predate the infection). Cell type and time point are not known. J is TRBJ2-7 and V is TRBV12-3 or TRBV12-4; 7 bases are shared with TRBD2. Material: PBMCs or a T cell subset sorted from them (not recorded which). CDR3 sequence: CASSLAGGIYEQYF. CDR3 bases: TGTGCCAGCAGTTTAGCGGGAGGGATCTACGAGCAGTACTTC.